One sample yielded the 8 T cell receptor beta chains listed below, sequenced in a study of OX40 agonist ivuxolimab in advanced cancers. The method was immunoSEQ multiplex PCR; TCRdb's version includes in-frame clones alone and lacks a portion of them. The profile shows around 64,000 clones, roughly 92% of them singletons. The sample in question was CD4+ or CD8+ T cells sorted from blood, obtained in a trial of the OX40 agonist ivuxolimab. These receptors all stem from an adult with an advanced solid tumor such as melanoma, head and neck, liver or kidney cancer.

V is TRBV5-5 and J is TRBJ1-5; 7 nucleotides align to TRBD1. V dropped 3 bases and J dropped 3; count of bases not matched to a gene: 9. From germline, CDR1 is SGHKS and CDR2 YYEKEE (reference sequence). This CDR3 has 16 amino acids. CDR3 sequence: CASSYLPGQYNQPQHF. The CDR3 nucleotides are TGTGCCAGCAGCTATCTCCCGGGACAGTACAATCAGCCCCAGCATTTT.

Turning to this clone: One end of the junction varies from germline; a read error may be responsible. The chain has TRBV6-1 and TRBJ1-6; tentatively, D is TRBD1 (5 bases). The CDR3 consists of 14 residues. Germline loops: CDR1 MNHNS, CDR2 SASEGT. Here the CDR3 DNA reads TGTGCCAGCACCCCCGGGTGGGGGGATCCGTCTTCTGACTTT. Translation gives CASTPGWGDPSSDF.

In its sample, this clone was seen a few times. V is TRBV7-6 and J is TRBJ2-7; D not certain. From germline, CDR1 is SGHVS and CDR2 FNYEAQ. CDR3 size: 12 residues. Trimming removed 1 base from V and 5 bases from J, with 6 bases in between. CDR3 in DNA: TGTGCCAGCAGCTTAGTGTGGGACGAGCAGTACTTC. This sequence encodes CASSLVWDEQYF.

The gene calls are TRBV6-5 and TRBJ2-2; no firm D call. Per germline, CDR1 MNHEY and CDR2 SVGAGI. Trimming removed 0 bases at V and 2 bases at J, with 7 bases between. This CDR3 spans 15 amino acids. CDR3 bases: TGTGCCAGCAGTTACTCACTCCAAAACACCGGGGAGCTGTTTTTT. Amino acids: CASSYSLQNTGELFF.

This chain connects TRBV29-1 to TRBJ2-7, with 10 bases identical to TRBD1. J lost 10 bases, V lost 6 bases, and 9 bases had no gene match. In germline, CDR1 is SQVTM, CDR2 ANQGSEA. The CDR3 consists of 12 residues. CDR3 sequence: CSVAGQGPLQYF. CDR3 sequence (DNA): TGCAGCGTAGCGGGACAGGGGCCACTCCAGTACTTC.

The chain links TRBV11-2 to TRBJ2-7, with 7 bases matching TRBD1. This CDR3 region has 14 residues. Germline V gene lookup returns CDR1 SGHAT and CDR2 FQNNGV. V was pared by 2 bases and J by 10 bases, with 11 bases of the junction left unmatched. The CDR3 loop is CASSLKPGGEEQYF. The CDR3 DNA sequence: TGTGCCAGCAGCTTAAAGCCAGGGGGAGAAGAACAGTACTTC.

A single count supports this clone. The CDR3 nucleotides are TGTGCCAGCAGATCCCTCCCTGAAGGTGGCTACACCTTC. It specifies CASRSLPEGGYTF. This rearrangement joins TRBV27 to TRBJ1-2; D remains ambiguous. CDR1 and CDR2 (germline): MNHEY, SMNVEV (reference sequence). The CDR3 totals 13 residues. Trimming removed 6 bases from V and 7 bases from J, with 15 bases in between.

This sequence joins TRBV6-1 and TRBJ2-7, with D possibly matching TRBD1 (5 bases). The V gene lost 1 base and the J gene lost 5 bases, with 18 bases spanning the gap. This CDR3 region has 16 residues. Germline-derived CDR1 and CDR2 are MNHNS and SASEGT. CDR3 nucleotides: TGTGCCAGCAGTGAAGATGTCCAGGGTGAGGTCCACGAGCAGTACTTC. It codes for CASSEDVQGEVHEQYF.